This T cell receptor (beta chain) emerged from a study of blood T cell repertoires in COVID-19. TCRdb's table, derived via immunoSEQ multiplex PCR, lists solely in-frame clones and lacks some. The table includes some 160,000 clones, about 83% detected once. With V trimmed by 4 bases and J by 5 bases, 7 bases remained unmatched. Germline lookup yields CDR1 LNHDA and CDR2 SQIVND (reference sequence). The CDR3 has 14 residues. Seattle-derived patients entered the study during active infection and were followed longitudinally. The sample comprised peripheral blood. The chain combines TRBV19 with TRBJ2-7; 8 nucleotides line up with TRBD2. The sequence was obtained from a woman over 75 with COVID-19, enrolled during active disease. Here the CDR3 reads CASSTGTRSDEQYF. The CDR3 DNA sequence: TGTGCCAGTAGTACCGGGACTAGGAGTGACGAGCAGTACTTC.